This note documents a single TCR beta chain sequence. The antigen remains unidentified. Measured with immunoSEQ multiplex PCR; TCRdb has only the in-frame clones, and not every one. The sample shows around 86,000 clones, approximately 95% of them seen only once. CDR3 length equals 15 residues. Germline V gene data show CDR1 as SGHVS and CDR2 as FQNEAQ. V dropped 5 bases and J dropped 4; count of bases not matched to a gene: 5. The entry originates in a study of cytomegalovirus exposure and HLA in healthy donors. Overall study: It was reported in a later analysis that the 95 to 150 validation repertoires used the same platform as the approximately 690 first-cohort repertoires. General study results and limits: Rare TCR sequences dominated, though some public TCRs recurred in many donors. Investigators reported 164 TCR beta chains as tied to cytomegalovirus. Subsequent analysis of the 120 or so validation repertoires found a tendency for first-cohort TCR clusters to co-occur.

The TCR comes from a woman in her 30s in good health and CMV-seropositive. The chain links TRBV7-8 to TRBJ1-5; 10 bases fit TRBD1. The sequenced sample was PBMCs. The CDR3 DNA reads TGTGCCAGCAGCCGGGACAGGGGAGGAAATCAGCCCCAGCATTTT. Protein: CASSRDRGGNQPQHF.